The subject of this entry is one T cell receptor (beta chain). Antigen specificity is unknown. Molecular barcoding with unique molecular identifiers was used for the TCRbeta library. Via MiXCR, TCRdb re-called the PCR reads, giving one row per CDR3 protein. The table includes about 210,000 distinct CDR3 sequences, about a sixth detected once. This sample was taken from a study of T-cell reconstitution after alpha-beta-depleted transplantation in children. Study-level results: Once a year had passed after transplant, T-cell counts and diversity came mostly from newly produced T cells. Reportedly, only several hundred clones from non-depleted graft cells drove alpha-beta T-cell counts at about two months.

Germline CDR1 reads MNHEY; CDR2 reads SMNVEV (reference sequence). V lost 3 bases and J 2 bases, leaving 17 bases between the germline ends. This CDR3 region has 16 residues. The origin of this receptor is a male patient between 2 and 9 years old who had a stem cell transplant for acute lymphoblastic leukemia, so the T cells may come from the graft donor. This sample comprised PBMCs, mostly from graft donor cells, obtained 360 days after TCRalphabeta/CD19-depleted stem cell transplant. The rearrangement links TRBV27 to TRBJ2-7; D is possibly TRBD1 (5 bases). The CDR3 nucleotides read TGTGCCAGCAGTTTTTCGGCGCGAAGGGGTCCCTACGAGCAGTACTTC. This gives the protein CASSFSARRGPYEQYF.